The 21 T cell receptor beta chains presented below share a single source sample, sequenced in a study of T cell responses to AZD1222 COVID-19 vaccine (dated by TCRdb to the early 2020s). The library was prepared using the immunoSEQ multiplex PCR assay. TCRdb took over this immuneACCESS table, retaining in-frame rearrangements with V and J assigned. Such tables are incomplete; in checked studies, under half of the missing clones stem from an unresolved V gene, and the remainder is unexplained. Here the sample has roughly 150,000 clones; around nine tenths occur a single time. The top ten constitute 3.1% of the sample. The sample's time point label, decoded: about 28 days (+/-7) after the second vaccine dose. The specimen was peripheral blood, collected 28 days after the second AZD1222 dose. The receptors originated from an adult who received the AZD1222 COVID-19 vaccine.

This clone was observed a single time. The chain recombines TRBV2 with TRBJ2-1; D may be TRBD2 (6 bases). V lost 4 bases and J 4 bases, leaving 14 bases between the germline ends. Looked up from germline, CDR1 is SNHLY and CDR2 is FYNNEI. The length of the CDR3 is 15 residues. The CDR3 protein is CASSAGLREYNEQFF. The CDR3 nucleotides are TGTGCCAGCAGTGCAGGACTAAGAGAGTACAATGAGCAGTTCTTC.

This chain links TRBV7-9 with TRBJ2-5, with a weak D call TRBD1 (5 bases). CDR1 is SEHNR, CDR2 FQNEAQ, per germline (reference sequence). This CDR3 is built from 15 residues. The germline V and J ends were trimmed by 5 bases and 4 bases, with 17 bases remaining between them. The CDR3 sequence: CASSAALGVGETQYF. CDR3 DNA: TGTGCCAGCAGCGCGGCTCTAGGGGTGGGAGAGACCCAGTACTTC. Filled out from reference TRBV7-9 and TRBJ2-5, the complete variable domain reads DTGVSQNPRHKITKRGQNVTFRCDPISEHNRLYWYRQTLGQGPEFLTYFQNEAQLEKSRLLSDRFSAERPKGSFSTLEIQRTEQGDSAMYLCASSAALGVGETQYFGPGTRLLVL.

The chain is built from TRBV30 and TRBJ1-5; 7 bases match TRBD1. This CDR3 has 12 residues. CDR1 and CDR2 (germline): GTSNPN, SVGIG (reference sequence). The V segment lost 5 bases and the J segment 5 bases; nucleotides outside the gene matches: 3. The CDR3 sequence is CAWDRDDQPQHF. The DNA for the CDR3 is TGTGCCTGGGACAGGGACGATCAGCCCCAGCATTTT.

The rearrangement uses TRBV19 and TRBJ1-1, with TRBD1 matching 10 bases. From germline, CDR1 is LNHDA and CDR2 SQIVND (reference sequence). The V gene end was trimmed by 2 bases and the J gene end by 7 bases; junction bases not matched to a gene: 4. The CDR3 loop spans 14 amino acids. CDR3 DNA: TGTGCCAGTAGTATATCGTGGGACAGGGGTGAAGCTTTCTTT. Protein: CASSISWDRGEAFF.

The chain is built from TRBV6-5 and TRBJ2-1; D remains unclear. The CDR3 has 15 residues. Trimming cost V 7 bases and J 6 bases, with 19 bases left between them. Germline CDR1 MNHEY, CDR2 SVGAGI. The CDR3 is CASTVPGSPLNEQFF. CDR3 in DNA: TGTGCCAGCACAGTCCCAGGCTCCCCACTCAATGAGCAGTTCTTC.

The V and J genes are TRBV28 and TRBJ2-2, with 9 positions matching TRBD1. The length of the CDR3 is 14 residues. The J segment lost 3 bases and the V segment lost 7 bases, leaving 3 bases of the junction unmatched. The germline gives CDR1 MDHEN, CDR2 SYDVKM. The CDR3, as DNA: TGTGCCAGCACCCGACAGGGGGACACCGGGGAGCTGTTTTTT. Its translation: CASTRQGDTGELFF.

This sequence joins TRBV5-1 and TRBJ1-1, with D unresolved. CDR1 is SGHRS, CDR2 YFSETQ, per germline. V lost 1 base and J 1 base, leaving 5 bases between the germline ends. The CDR3 runs 13 residues. CDR3 sequence: CASSLFPNTEAFF. The CDR3 coding sequence is TGCGCCAGCAGCTTGTTTCCGAACACTGAAGCTTTCTTT.

The chain uses TRBV30 and TRBJ1-4; TRBD1 might be the D (5 bases). Germline V lookup: CDR1 GTSNPN, CDR2 SVGIG (reference sequence). Trimming left V 2 bases short and J 8 bases short, with 15 bases between. The CDR3 extends over 14 amino acids. The CDR3 sequence is CAWSTGTHGEKLFF. The CDR3, as DNA: TGTGCCTGGAGTACTGGGACTCACGGGGAAAAACTGTTTTTT.

This clone was counted a few times. The J gene is TRBJ1-2, the V gene TRBV10-1, with D perhaps matching TRBD1 (5 bases). The CDR3 loop spans 13 amino acids. The V end was cut by 5 bases, the J end by 4 bases, with 11 bases between. Germline CDR1 is WNHNN and CDR2 is SYGVQD (reference sequence). The DNA of the CDR3 is TGCGCCAGCAGTCGGGGGACGGTCTATGGCTACACCTTC. As protein: CASSRGTVYGYTF.

The chain uses TRBV30 and TRBJ1-2, with 9 bases fitting TRBD1. Per germline, CDR1 GTSNPN and CDR2 SVGIG (reference sequence). J was trimmed by 3 bases and V by 0 bases; bases with no gene match: 5. This CDR3 has 15 residues. The CDR3 loop is CAWSVSGTGYYGYTF. CDR3 DNA sequence: TGTGCCTGGAGTGTATCCGGGACAGGGTACTATGGCTACACCTTC.

The CDR3 here is CAWSVTGYGYSNQPQHF. CDR3 DNA: TGTGCCTGGAGTGTGACAGGGTATGGGTATAGCAATCAGCCCCAGCATTTT. The genes are TRBV30 and TRBJ1-5; 7 nucleotides line up with TRBD1. The CDR3 is 17 residues long. With 0 bases clipped from V and 0 bases from J, the junction kept 8 bases outside the gene matches. Germline assignment: CDR1 GTSNPN and CDR2 SVGIG (reference sequence).

The V call is TRBV28, the J call TRBJ1-2, with 9 bases fitting TRBD1. Germline CDR1 MDHEN, CDR2 SYDVKM. Trimming took 4 bases from V and 4 from J; bases not matched to a gene: 4. This CDR3 has 14 amino acids. The CDR3 region is CASSSGQGPYGYTF. CDR3 DNA: TGTGCCAGCAGTTCCGGACAGGGGCCCTATGGCTACACCTTC.

This chain links TRBV29-1 with TRBJ2-3, with D perhaps being TRBD1 or TRBD2 (7 bases each). Germline CDR1 SQVTM, CDR2 ANQGSEA. Trimming removed 3 bases at V and 8 bases at J, with 9 bases between. There are 11 residues in the CDR3. CDR3 bases: TGCAGCGTTGACAGGGGGGGTACGCAGTATTTT. Protein product: CSVDRGGTQYF.

The chain is built from TRBV19 and TRBJ1-6, with D possibly being TRBD1 (5 bases). Germline CDR1 and CDR2: LNHDA and SQIVND (reference sequence). Trimming pared 1 base from V and 10 bases from J, leaving 14 bases between. The CDR3 covers 15 residues. The CDR3 reads CASSIAGARDSPLHF. The CDR3 nucleotides are TGTGCCAGTAGTATAGCTGGGGCGCGGGACTCACCCCTCCACTTT.

This clone was detected once. This chain connects TRBV11-2 to TRBJ2-7; TRBD2 matches at 12 bases. V dropped 3 bases and J dropped 10; count of bases not matched to a gene: 13. Per the germline V gene, CDR1 is SGHAT and CDR2 is FQNNGV. There are 16 residues in the CDR3. The DNA for the CDR3 is TGTGCCAGCAGCTTTTTCCAGGGGCTAGCGGGGGGGATACAGTACTTC. This codes for CASSFFQGLAGGIQYF.

This clone was detected once. J is TRBJ1-3 and V is TRBV7-2; weak D call: TRBD1 (5 bases). The CDR3 extends over 15 amino acids. The germline V gene encodes CDR1 SGHTA and CDR2 FQGNSA. Trimming pared 1 base from V and 4 bases from J, leaving 11 bases between. The CDR3 region is CASSLGGDRGNTIYF. The CDR3 DNA follows: TGTGCCAGCAGCTTAGGAGGGGACCGGGGAAACACCATATATTTT.

The chain employs TRBV6-5 and TRBJ1-5; D call uncertain. The CDR3 contains 15 residues. The V gene lost 6 bases and the J gene lost 0 bases, with 12 bases spanning the gap. The germline V gene encodes CDR1 MNHEY and CDR2 SVGAGI. In nucleotides, the CDR3 is TGTGCCAGCAGCAGAGGAGGGTATAGCAATCAGCCCCAGCATTTT. It is translated as CASSRGGYSNQPQHF.

About this clone: This specimen includes other DNA sequences encoding the same CDR3. This rearrangement joins TRBV12-3 or TRBV12-4 to TRBJ2-5; D is undetermined. V was trimmed by 1 base and J by 4 bases, leaving 1 base between them. This CDR3 has 11 amino acids. CDR3 in amino acids: CASSLGETQYF. The DNA for the CDR3 is TGTGCCAGCAGTTTAGGAGAGACCCAGTACTTC.

The rearrangement uses TRBV19 and TRBJ2-3, with D possibly being TRBD1 (5 bases). The CDR3 sequence is 15 residues long. Deletions cut 1 base from V and 5 bases from J, with 13 bases between. Germline V gene sequence: CDR1 LNHDA, CDR2 SQIVND (reference sequence). In nucleotides, the CDR3 is TGTGCCAGTAGTATAGCGCCTCAGGGTCTAGATACGCAGTATTTT. It encodes CASSIAPQGLDTQYF.

The chain recombines TRBV7-8 with TRBJ1-3; D might be TRBD1 (5 bases). The CDR3 totals 14 residues. The V end lost 6 bases, the J end lost 0 bases, and 9 bases lay between the germline ends. Germline-derived CDR1 and CDR2 are SGHVS and FQNEAQ. The CDR3 protein is CASRGLTSGNTIYF. The CDR3 DNA reads TGTGCCAGCAGGGGACTGACCTCTGGAAACACCATATATTTT.

The genes are TRBV27 and TRBJ2-7; the D gene is possibly TRBD2 (6 bases). Germline-derived CDR1 and CDR2 are MNHEY and SMNVEV (reference sequence). The V end lost 6 bases, the J end lost 0 bases, and 12 bases lay between the germline ends. The CDR3 totals 14 residues. As DNA, the CDR3 is TGTGCCAGCAGACCCGCCGGGAGCTCCTACGAGCAGTACTTC. As protein: CASRPAGSSYEQYF.